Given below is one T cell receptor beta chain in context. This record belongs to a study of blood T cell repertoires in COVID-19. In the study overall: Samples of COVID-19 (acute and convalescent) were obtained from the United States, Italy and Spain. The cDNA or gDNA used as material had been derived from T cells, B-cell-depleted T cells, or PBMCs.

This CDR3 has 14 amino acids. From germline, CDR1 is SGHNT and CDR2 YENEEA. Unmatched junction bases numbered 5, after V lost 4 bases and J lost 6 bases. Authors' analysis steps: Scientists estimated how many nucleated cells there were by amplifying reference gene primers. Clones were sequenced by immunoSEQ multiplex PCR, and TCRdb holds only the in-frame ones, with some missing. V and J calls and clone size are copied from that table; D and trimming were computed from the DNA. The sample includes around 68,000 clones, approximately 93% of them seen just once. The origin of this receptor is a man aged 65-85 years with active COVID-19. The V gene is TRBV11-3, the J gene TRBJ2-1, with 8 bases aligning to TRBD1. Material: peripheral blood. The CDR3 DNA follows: TGTGCCAGCAGCTCAACGGGACAGGTCAATGAGCAGTTCTTC. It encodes CASSSTGQVNEQFF.